Listed below are T cell receptor beta chains from one sample, sequenced in a study of blood T cell repertoires in COVID-19. Sequencing used immunoSEQ multiplex PCR; TCRdb keeps in-frame clones, though not all of them. The sample holds a few hundred thousand clones, roughly 90% seen once. Sequenced: peripheral blood. The receptor set was obtained from a man between 18 and 29 years old who had recovered from COVID-19. Both conserved end residues are part of each CDR3. D genes are given only for firm matches. Expanded clones are given a class, and other clones once, few, many or no size at all.

d_call	clone_size	v_call	j_call	cdr3_nt	cdr3_aa
TRBD1	-	TRBV4-1	TRBJ2-1	TGCGCCAGCAGCCAAGACACCGCTCGGACAGGGGACGATGAGCAGTTCTTC	CASSQDTARTGDDEQFF
TRBD1	-	TRBV6-5	TRBJ2-7	TGTGCCAGCAGTTCGACCGGACAGGGACCCTACGAGCAGTACTTC	CASSSTGQGPYEQYF
TRBD2	once	TRBV9	TRBJ2-5	TGTGCCAGCAGCGTAGGGTGGCGGGAGAGAGAGACCCAGTACTTC	CASSVGWRERETQYF
-	-	TRBV5-6	TRBJ2-1	TGTGCCAGCAGCCCCTTCGGGGAATACAATGAGCAGTTCTTC	CASSPFGEYNEQFF
-	-	TRBV9	TRBJ1-5	TGTGCCAGCAGCGCTCAAGGACTGGGCAATCAGCCCCAGCATTTT	CASSAQGLGNQPQHF
-	-	TRBV30	TRBJ1-5	TGTGCCTGGAGTGCGGTACAGACGGGACAGCCCCAGCATTTT	CAWSAVQTGQPQHF
-	-	TRBV7-8	TRBJ1-5	TGTGCCAGCAGCGTCTACAGATATAGCAATCAGCCCCAGCATTTT	CASSVYRYSNQPQHF
-	-	TRBV6-5	TRBJ2-7	TGTGCCAGCAGCCCAGATCGCTACGAGCAGTACTTC	CASSPDRYEQYF
-	-	TRBV6-5	TRBJ1-2	TGTGCCAGCAGTATAATTGGAGGCTATGGCTACACCTTC	CASSIIGGYGYTF
-	-	TRBV30	TRBJ1-6	TGTGCCTGGAGCGCCCGAGTCGGTTTCTCACCCCTCCACTTT	CAWSARVGFSPLHF
TRBD2	-	TRBV5-1	TRBJ2-5	TGCGCCAGTGGCGCTAGCGGTTACCAAGAGACCCAGTACTTC	CASGASGYQETQYF
-	-	TRBV7-3	TRBJ2-7	TGTGCCAGCAGCTTCGGCGGGGGCGGGTACGAGCAGTACTTC	CASSFGGGGYEQYF
TRBD1	-	TRBV7-9	TRBJ1-2	TGTGCCAGCAGCTTGGACAGGGGAAACTATGGCTACACCTTC	CASSLDRGNYGYTF
TRBD1	once	TRBV3-1/TRBV3-2	TRBJ2-5	TGTGCCAGCAGCCCTTGGACAGGGGGTGAGACCCAGTACTTC	CASSPWTGGETQYF
-	-	TRBV6-6	TRBJ1-2	TGTGCCAGCAGCCTGGGGGGCTATGGCTACACCTTC	CASSLGGYGYTF
TRBD2	few	TRBV10-2	TRBJ2-3	TGCGCCAGCGGGCCGGGCGGGAGAGAAGGCACAGATACGCAGTATTTT	CASGPGGREGTDTQYF
-	-	TRBV12-3/TRBV12-4	TRBJ1-1	TGTGCCAGCACCCTCATGGGGCGGACTGAAGCTTTCTTT	CASTLMGRTEAFF
-	-	TRBV5-1	TRBJ1-3	TGCGCCAGCAGCTTGGATGGGGCGCGTGGAAACACCATATATTTT	CASSLDGARGNTIYF
-	once	TRBV30	TRBJ2-1	TGTGCCTGGAGTGTAACCCCGACCTGGCGGGACTCCTACAATGAGCAGTTCTTC	CAWSVTPTWRDSYNEQFF
-	once	TRBV6-5	TRBJ1-1	TGTGCCAGCAGTTACATCCAGGGTGCCCCTGAAGCTTTCTTT	CASSYIQGAPEAFF